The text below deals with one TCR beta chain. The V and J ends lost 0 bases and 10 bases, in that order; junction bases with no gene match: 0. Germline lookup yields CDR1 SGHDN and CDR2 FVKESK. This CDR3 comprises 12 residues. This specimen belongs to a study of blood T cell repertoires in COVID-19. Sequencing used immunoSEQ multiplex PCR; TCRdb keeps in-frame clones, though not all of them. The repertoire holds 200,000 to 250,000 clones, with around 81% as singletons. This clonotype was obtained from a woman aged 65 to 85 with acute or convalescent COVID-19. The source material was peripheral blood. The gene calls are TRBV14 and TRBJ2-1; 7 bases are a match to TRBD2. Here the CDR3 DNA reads TGTGCCAGCAGCCAAGAGGGGGGGGAGCAGTTCTTC. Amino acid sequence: CASSQEGGEQFF.